The present entry profiles one T cell receptor (beta chain) with its context. Its antigen is not known. The CDR3 is cut off 3 residues early in the read; its end comes from the germline J gene. Assay: immunoSEQ multiplex PCR; the TCRdb copy retains only in-frame clones and omits some. The sample table includes roughly 20,000 clones. The data were obtained in a study of T cells in women clearing cervical HPV infection. Study at large: Case blood drawn at lesion detection; control blood after infection cleared. Cases' blood sampling followed lesion detection by median about 21 weeks (90 to 200).

General study findings and limits: CIN3+ cases had significantly higher TCR repertoire richness than controls, but evenness did not differ. Controls had more TRBV6-7 (approximately 0.15%) than cases (roughly 0.11%).

This CDR3 spans 15 amino acids. The germline V gene has CDR1 SGHTA and CDR2 FQGTGA. The gene calls are TRBV7-3 and TRBJ1-2; 9 bases align to TRBD1. The sequenced sample was blood buffy coat. The TCR comes from a woman between 18 and 70 years old with a cervical HPV16 infection that either progressed to CIN3+ or cleared (not recorded which). The sequenced part of the CDR3 DNA is TGTGCCAGCAGCTTAGACAGGGGGGTTCCCTACGAC. It yields the protein CASSLDRGVPYD. The full-length CDR3 reads as CASSLDRGVPYDYTF.